Following are 25 T cell receptor beta chains from one sample sequenced in a study of Graves' ophthalmopathy and Graves' hyperthyroidism. RNA transcripts provided the template for amplifying TCR beta CDR3 regions. An initial RT-PCR round employing HTBI primers preceded a second-round multiplex PCR. Each CDR3 protein gets one entry after TCRdb re-called the multiplex PCR reads with MiXCR. The sample shows 150,000 to 200,000 distinct CDR3 sequences, roughly two fifths of them seen only once. Sequencing was done on a sample of peripheral blood. The receptors derive from a man aged 25-45 years with Graves' ophthalmopathy.

This clonotype was recorded many times. This rearrangement joins TRBV3-1 to TRBJ1-1, with a tentative D call TRBD1 (6 bases). Germline-derived CDR1 and CDR2 are LGHDT and YNNKEL (reference sequence). V lost 0 bases and J 0 bases, leaving 11 bases between the germline ends. There are 16 residues in the CDR3. CDR3 DNA: TGTGCCAGCAGCCAAGATAGGGGACACCTGAACACTGAAGCTTTCTTT. Its protein product is CASSQDRGHLNTEAFF.

This clonotype was seen repeatedly, ten times or more. The rearrangement joins TRBV6-2 or TRBV6-3 to TRBJ1-5; D is possibly TRBD1 (5 bases). The CDR3 extends over 15 amino acids. Germline V gene sequence: CDR1 MNHEY, CDR2 SVGEGT. The V gene lost 6 bases and the J gene lost 0 bases, with 12 bases spanning the gap. As DNA, the CDR3 is TGTGCCAGCAGCTGGGGGACGGATAGCAATCAGCCCCAGCATTTT. Its protein is CASSWGTDSNQPQHF.

This clonotype was picked up many times. V is TRBV15 and J is TRBJ2-7; the D is unclear. The CDR3 totals 12 residues. V lost 0 bases, J lost 5 bases, and 5 bases lay in between. From germline, CDR1 is LNHNV and CDR2 YYDKDF (reference sequence). CDR3 bases: TGTGCCACCAGCAGAGATCTCCACGAGCAGTACTTC. It yields the protein CATSRDLHEQYF.

The sample holds many counts of this clonotype. The genes are TRBV6-2 or TRBV6-3 and TRBJ2-4; 9 bases fit TRBD1. Losses at the gene ends were 6 bases for V and 7 bases for J; bases not matched to a gene: 7. CDR1 is MNHEY and CDR2 is SVGEGT in the germline V gene. The CDR3 length is 14 residues. The CDR3 protein is CASSHQGTGNIQYF. The CDR3 nucleotides read TGTGCCAGCAGCCACCAAGGGACAGGGAACATTCAGTACTTC.

Many counts were recorded for this clonotype. The J gene is TRBJ2-5, the V gene TRBV5-1, with 7 nucleotides matching TRBD1. CDR1 is SGHRS, CDR2 YFSETQ, per germline. The CDR3 runs 15 residues. V was clipped by 8 bases and J by 2 bases; unmatched bases: 12. The CDR3 sequence is CASGTGDSFQETQYF. CDR3 sequence (DNA): TGCGCCAGTGGGACCGGGGACAGCTTTCAAGAGACCCAGTACTTC.

The genes are TRBV27 and TRBJ2-7; D call uncertain. The CDR3 totals 13 residues. Per germline, CDR1 MNHEY and CDR2 SMNVEV (reference sequence). The V end lost 2 bases, the J end lost 6 bases, and 11 bases lay between the germline ends. The CDR3 sequence: CASSLQALGEQYF. As DNA, the CDR3 is TGTGCCAGCAGTTTACAGGCTCTTGGCGAGCAGTACTTC.

The chain's CDR3 is CASSYPSQGSGTQYF. The CDR3 region has the DNA TGTGCCAGCAGTTACCCATCACAGGGGAGCGGGACCCAGTACTTC. The chain uses TRBV6-5 and TRBJ2-5; TRBD1 matches 7 bases. Germline assignment: CDR1 MNHEY and CDR2 SVGAGI. Trimming removed 2 bases from V and 7 bases from J; junction bases left unmatched: 10. The CDR3 length is 15 residues.

This clonotype showed up many times. The CDR3 loop is CASSPRTRGYGYTF. The CDR3 DNA follows: TGTGCCAGCAGCCCCCGGACGAGGGGTTATGGCTACACCTTC. The V and J genes are TRBV12-3 or TRBV12-4 and TRBJ1-2; D is possibly TRBD1 (5 bases). The CDR3 covers 14 residues. V was clipped by 6 bases and J by 5 bases, with 16 bases between them.

The rearrangement links TRBV6-2 or TRBV6-3 to TRBJ2-7; D gene unclear. V was clipped by 2 bases and J by 5 bases, with 10 bases between them. The CDR3 contains 13 residues. Germline V gives CDR1 MNHEY, CDR2 SVGEGT. CDR3 sequence (DNA): TGTGCCAGCAGTTACAGCGATTTCGACGAGCAGTACTTC. As protein: CASSYSDFDEQYF.

In its sample, this clonotype was seen a few times. This rearrangement joins TRBV12-3 or TRBV12-4 to TRBJ1-2; possible D gene TRBD1, 6 bases. V was cut by 4 bases and J by 5 bases, with 8 bases left in between. CDR3 length: 12 residues. The CDR3: CASSSGVYGYTF. The CDR3 region has the DNA TGTGCCAGCAGTTCAGGGGTTTATGGCTACACCTTC.

This clonotype was counted ten times or more. The rearrangement uses TRBV4-2 and TRBJ2-2, with 10 bases identical to TRBD2. This CDR3 comprises 16 residues. The V segment lost 1 base and the J segment 5 bases; nucleotides outside the gene matches: 4. Looked up from germline, CDR1 is LGHNA and CDR2 is YNFKEQ. The CDR3 sequence: CASSQGTSGGTGELFF. The CDR3 nucleotides are TGTGCCAGCAGCCAAGGGACTAGCGGCGGGACCGGGGAGCTGTTTTTT.

This clonotype showed up many times. The chain employs TRBV12-3 or TRBV12-4 and TRBJ1-5; 10 bases agree with TRBD1. This CDR3 is 15 amino acids long. The J segment lost 9 bases and the V segment lost 6 bases, leaving 11 bases of the junction unmatched. CDR3 region: CASRWDRGAFRPQHF. CDR3 coding DNA: TGTGCCAGCAGGTGGGACAGGGGTGCGTTTCGGCCCCAGCATTTT.

V gene TRBV20-1 combines with J gene TRBJ2-7; D gene ambiguous. Trimming removed 0 bases at V and 1 base at J, with 10 bases between. There are 14 residues in the CDR3. Looked up from germline, CDR1 is DFQATT and CDR2 is SNEGSKA (reference sequence). CDR3 residues: CSARDDAGSYEQYF. The CDR3 region has the DNA TGCAGTGCTAGAGATGATGCAGGTTCCTACGAGCAGTACTTC.

This chain links TRBV28 with TRBJ2-7, with 8 nucleotides matching TRBD2. The CDR3 is made up of 19 amino acids. With V trimmed by 3 bases and J by 2 bases, 18 bases remained unmatched. Germline lookup yields CDR1 MDHEN and CDR2 SYDVKM. CDR3 sequence: CASSFGVRGWREDPYEQYF. The CDR3 DNA follows: TGTGCCAGCAGTTTCGGAGTGCGGGGGTGGCGGGAGGACCCCTACGAGCAGTACTTC.

This sequence joins TRBV24-1 and TRBJ2-5; D is uncertain. Trimming left V 4 bases short and J 1 base short, with 9 bases between. Germline V gene data show CDR1 as KGHDR and CDR2 as SFDVKD. The CDR3 loop spans 14 amino acids. CDR3 region: CATSEAGTQETQYF. The CDR3 region has the DNA TGTGCCACCAGTGAGGCCGGAACCCAAGAGACCCAGTACTTC.

There are many counts of this clonotype. The chain carries TRBV28 and TRBJ1-2; D is uncertain. V was cut by 7 bases and J by 7 bases, with 13 bases left in between. The CDR3 is 12 residues long. Per germline, CDR1 MDHEN and CDR2 SYDVKM. The CDR3 sequence: CASTHGVGGYTF. In nucleotides, the CDR3 is TGTGCCAGCACACACGGGGTTGGTGGCTACACCTTC.

This clonotype was counted many times. The DNA for the CDR3 is TGTGCCAGCTCACCAGGATCGTCAGGGGTCGGCTATGGCTACACCTTC. As protein: CASSPGSSGVGYGYTF. V and J are TRBV18 and TRBJ1-2; TRBD1 is a possible D gene (6 bases). V lost 2 bases and J lost 4, with 17 bases in between. The CDR3 is 16 amino acids. Germline loops: CDR1 KGHSH, CDR2 LQKENI.

The rearrangement uses TRBV7-2 and TRBJ2-4; TRBD2 matches at 16 bases. Trimming cost V 4 bases and J 6 bases; bases outside gene matches: 6. Germline values: CDR1 SGHTA, CDR2 FQGNSA. CDR3 size: 17 residues. The CDR3 DNA reads TGTGCCAGCAGCTCGGGACTAGCGGGAGGGCAGGGAAACATTCAGTACTTC. The encoded protein is CASSSGLAGGQGNIQYF.

The sample holds many counts of this clonotype. This rearrangement joins TRBV6-5 to TRBJ1-1; D is undetermined. Germline CDR1 reads MNHEY; CDR2 reads SVGAGI. CDR3 size: 14 residues. Trimming took 0 bases from V and 12 from J, leaving 17 bases between them. DNA for the CDR3: TGTGCCAGCAGTTACTCGAGGCTAGGCCGAGAAACTTTCTTT. It codes for CASSYSRLGRETFF.

This clonotype was detected ten times or more. CDR3 coding DNA: TGTGCCAGCAGCCCCCGGGAGGGGGCGAATCAGCCCCAGCATTTT. The encoded protein is CASSPREGANQPQHF. V gene TRBV7-8 combines with J gene TRBJ1-5; 7 bases align to TRBD1. Losses at the gene ends were 5 bases for V and 4 bases for J; bases not matched to a gene: 8. The CDR3 is 15 amino acids. CDR1 is SGHVS and CDR2 is FQNEAQ in the germline V gene.

Many counts were recorded for this clonotype. The CDR3 DNA sequence: TGTGCCACACGCCTCCACAGGGGGCGTAAAGGCAATCAGCCCCAGCATTTT. Translation gives CATRLHRGRKGNQPQHF. The genes are TRBV24-1 and TRBJ1-5; 9 nucleotides align to TRBD1. V was clipped by 10 bases and J by 2 bases; unmatched bases: 14. The CDR3 has 17 residues. Germline V gives CDR1 KGHDR, CDR2 SFDVKD.

This clonotype was detected many times. V and J are TRBV28 and TRBJ2-7, with TRBD1 identical over 10 bases. Germline CDR1 is MDHEN and CDR2 is SYDVKM. V trimming: 7 bases; J trimming: 5 bases; junction bases outside the gene matches: 8. The CDR3 is 14 residues long. Here the CDR3 reads CASNTGTGVHEQYF. In DNA, the CDR3 is TGTGCCAGCAATACCGGGACAGGGGTACACGAGCAGTACTTC.

This clonotype was counted at least ten times. J is TRBJ2-5 and V is TRBV12-3 or TRBV12-4, with D perhaps matching TRBD1 (5 bases). The CDR3 runs to 14 residues. Trimming removed 5 bases at V and 3 bases at J, with 13 bases between. The CDR3 loop is CASSPWGVEETQYF. CDR3 DNA: TGTGCCAGCAGTCCGTGGGGCGTCGAAGAGACCCAGTACTTC.

This sequence joins TRBV6-4 and TRBJ2-7, with 8 bases identical to TRBD2. Germline V lookup: CDR1 MRHNA, CDR2 SNTAGT. V lost 2 bases and J lost 4; bases outside the gene matches: 13. This CDR3 is 17 amino acids long. This CDR3 is CASSDQGASGSLYEQYF. DNA for the CDR3: TGTGCCAGCAGTGACCAAGGAGCCAGCGGGAGTTTATACGAGCAGTACTTC.

The rearrangement joins TRBV12-3 or TRBV12-4 to TRBJ2-7; a possible D gene is TRBD2 (6 bases). V was trimmed by 7 bases and J by 1 base, leaving 11 bases between them. This CDR3 has 13 residues. CDR3 coding DNA: TGTGCCAGCATGAGCGGGCTATCCTACGAGCAGTACTTC. Its translation is CASMSGLSYEQYF.